These T cell receptor beta chains were read from a single sample in a study of shared clonotypes between healthy human individuals. The assay was immunoSEQ multiplex PCR, and TCRdb's table has in-frame clones only and misses some. The table has about 320,000 clones, more than 75% seen once. The sample taken for sequencing was memory CD8+ T cells sorted from blood. Receptors originate from a man between 18 and 35 years old in good health. CDR3s include the opening cysteine and the closing phenylalanine or tryptophan. The order of the fields is V gene, D gene, clone size, J gene, CDR3 DNA, CDR3 protein. The D gene is left open where the match is weak. The listing skips clone size in some rows; elsewhere it reads once, few, many or a size class.

TRBV15,-,-,TRBJ1-3,TGTGCCACCAGCAGAGATCGATCTGAGAACTCTGGAAACACCATATATTTT,CATSRDRSENSGNTIYF
TRBV10-2,-,-,TRBJ1-6,TGCGCCAGCAGTGAGGGCGACAGTAATTCACCCCTCCACTTT,CASSEGDSNSPLHF
TRBV10-2,TRBD2,-,TRBJ2-2,TGCGCCAGCGAAATGGCGGGGGGAAACACCGGGGAGCTGTTTTTT,CASEMAGGNTGELFF
TRBV27,TRBD2,-,TRBJ2-1,TGTGCCAGCAGTCCTCGGACTAGTTGGGGTGAGCAGTTCTTC,CASSPRTSWGEQFF
TRBV30,-,-,TRBJ2-3,TGTGCCTGGTCTACGGGATTTGGAGATACGCAGTATTTT,CAWSTGFGDTQYF
TRBV7-7,-,-,TRBJ2-5,TGTGCTAGCAGTCTATCTAGGGCGGAAACCCAAGAGACCCAGTACTTC,CASSLSRAETQETQYF
TRBV29-1,TRBD1,-,TRBJ2-7,TGCAGCGGTATCTATGGCCCGGGACAGGGCTACTACGAGCAGTACTTC,CSGIYGPGQGYYEQYF
TRBV5-4,-,-,TRBJ2-7,TGTGCCAGCAGCTTGGGGGCCGAGGAGCAGTACTTC,CASSLGAEEQYF
TRBV4-1,-,-,TRBJ1-1,TGCGCCAGCACTCGGGGAATGAACACTGAAGCTTTCTTT,CASTRGMNTEAFF
TRBV14,-,once,TRBJ1-2,TGTGCCAGCAGCCCGGGGGGGCTTGAAGGCTACACCTTC,CASSPGGLEGYTF
TRBV4-3,TRBD1,-,TRBJ1-2,TGCGCCAGCAGCCATTCGTTCAGGGGGCACTTTGATGGCTACACCTTC,CASSHSFRGHFDGYTF
TRBV5-6,TRBD2,-,TRBJ2-2,TGTGCCAGCAGCTTGGTAGTTGGACTAGCGGGAGTAAACACCGGGGAGCTGTTTTTT,CASSLVVGLAGVNTGELFF
TRBV27,TRBD2,many,TRBJ2-1,TGTGCCAGCAGTCGGTGGGGGGGAGAGAATGAGCAGTTCTTC,CASSRWGGENEQFF
TRBV7-2,TRBD1,once,TRBJ2-7,TGTGCCAGCAGCTTAGTTCAGCCTACAGGGGGCGCGGATACCCACGAGCAGTACTTC,CASSLVQPTGGADTHEQYF
TRBV9,-,large,TRBJ2-1,TGTGCCAGCAGCCCATCGACCAGCAATGAGCAGTTCTTC,CASSPSTSNEQFF
TRBV5-4,-,-,TRBJ1-1,TGTGCCAGCAGCTTGTCGGGCACTGAAGCTTTCTTT,CASSLSGTEAFF
TRBV9,TRBD2,once,TRBJ2-7,TGTGCCAGCAGCGAAGGGGGACTAGGCTACGAGCAGTACTTC,CASSEGGLGYEQYF
TRBV27,-,-,TRBJ1-1,TGTGCCAGCAGTTTACAGGGGTCCGTGAACACTGAAGCTTTCTTT,CASSLQGSVNTEAFF
TRBV4-3,TRBD2,-,TRBJ2-1,TGCGCCAGCAGCCTGGTAGCGGGAGACTACAATGAGCAGTTCTTC,CASSLVAGDYNEQFF
TRBV5-1,TRBD2,-,TRBJ2-5,TGCGCCAGCAGCTTGTACCCAGCGGGAGAAGAGACCCAGTACTTC,CASSLYPAGEETQYF
TRBV4-1,TRBD1,-,TRBJ2-1,TGCGCCAGCAGCCCCAGTGGACAGGGGCGGAATGAGCAGTTCTTC,CASSPSGQGRNEQFF
TRBV2,TRBD1,-,TRBJ1-1,TGTGCCAGCAATCCGGGACAGGGACCTGTCGGAGCTTTCTTT,CASNPGQGPVGAFF
TRBV7-9,-,once,TRBJ2-2,TGTGCCAGCGGCTTAAATCCACAGGGGAACACCGGGGAGCTGTTTTTT,CASGLNPQGNTGELFF
TRBV7-2,-,-,TRBJ2-7,TGTGCCAGCAGCCCCGGCTGGACGGGGGCCTACGAGCAGTACTTC,CASSPGWTGAYEQYF
TRBV7-8,-,once,TRBJ2-7,TGTGCCAGCAGCTACTTTAAAGGCTACGAGCAGTACTTC,CASSYFKGYEQYF
TRBV18,-,-,TRBJ2-2,TGTGCCAGCTCACCACCGGCCCTCGCACCCGGGGAGCTGTTTTTT,CASSPPALAPGELFF
TRBV30,-,-,TRBJ2-7,TGTGCCTGGAGTCAGGGTGATTTCTACGAGCAGTACTTC,CAWSQGDFYEQYF
TRBV10-3,-,-,TRBJ1-6,TGTGCCATCAGTGAGTCACATAGCTCCTATAATTCACCCCTCCACTTT,CAISESHSSYNSPLHF
TRBV10-3,-,-,TRBJ2-1,TGTGCCATCAGTGACTCCCGTGGATCGATTGAGCAGTTCTTC,CAISDSRGSIEQFF
TRBV29-1,-,-,TRBJ2-1,TGCAGCGTTTCTAACCCCTACAATGAGCAGTTCTTC,CSVSNPYNEQFF
TRBV4-2,-,-,TRBJ1-2,TGTGCCAGCAGCCAAGGCCCCGACGGGGCCTATGGCTACACCTTC,CASSQGPDGAYGYTF
TRBV13,TRBD2,many,TRBJ2-1,TGTGCCAGCACCATGACTAGCGGGGGCACCAGGAATGAGCAGTTCTTC,CASTMTSGGTRNEQFF
TRBV27,TRBD1,-,TRBJ2-3,TGTGCCAGCAGTCCTGGACAGGGGGACACAGATACGCAGTATTTT,CASSPGQGDTDTQYF
TRBV5-1,TRBD2,-,TRBJ2-5,TGCGCCAGCAGCTTGTACCCCCTCCCGGGACTAGCGGGAGAGGGGGAGACCCAGTACTTC,CASSLYPLPGLAGEGETQYF
TRBV2,-,-,TRBJ2-7,TGTGCCAGCAGTGAATCGTACCACTACGAGCAGTACTTC,CASSESYHYEQYF
TRBV27,-,-,TRBJ2-5,TGTGCCAGCAGTTTATTAGGCCCAGAGACCCAGTACTTC,CASSLLGPETQYF
TRBV7-9,TRBD1,-,TRBJ1-1,TGTGCCAGCAGCCTAGGACAGGGAGTGAACACTGAAGCTTTCTTT,CASSLGQGVNTEAFF
TRBV7-9,-,-,TRBJ2-4,TGTGCCAGCAGCCCCGAGATCAAAAACATTCAGTACTTC,CASSPEIKNIQYF
TRBV27,-,-,TRBJ2-3,TGTGCCAGCAGTTCCGGGGGCAGTAGCACAGATACGCAGTATTTT,CASSSGGSSTDTQYF
TRBV7-6,-,-,TRBJ2-6,TGTGCCAGCAGCATGACAGTTGCCTCTGGGGCCAACGTCCTGACTTTC,CASSMTVASGANVLTF
TRBV7-6,-,-,TRBJ2-1,TGTGCCAGCAGCTTAGCAGGTTCCTACAATGAGCAGTTCTTC,CASSLAGSYNEQFF
TRBV7-3,-,-,TRBJ2-5,TGTGCCAGCAGCTTAGACCCAGAAGAGACCCAGTACTTC,CASSLDPEETQYF